This entry concerns a single T cell receptor (beta chain). TCRdb's copy holds only in-frame clones and misses some; the assay was immunoSEQ multiplex PCR. The sample comprises 800,000 to 1,200,000 clones, around 82% of which are singletons, and 0.5% to 0.6% rests with the top ten. The data originate from a study of shared clonotypes between healthy human individuals. This CDR3 has 14 residues. V lost 4 bases, J lost 5 bases, and 9 bases lay in between. Germline V lookup: CDR1 MNHEY, CDR2 SVGAGI. The source material was memory CD4+ T cells from PBMCs. Subset defined: CD45RA-negative fraction. This chain connects TRBV6-5 to TRBJ1-6; no clear D gene. The source is a man aged 18 to 35 in good health. Some clones in this sample may be carry-over from other donors' samples. This chain's CDR3 is CASSSDTNNSPLHF. DNA of the CDR3: TGTGCCAGCAGTTCTGACACGAATAATTCACCCCTCCACTTT.